This T cell receptor (beta chain) was observed in a study of blood T cells in healthy people across ages. V was shortened by 5 bases and J by 6 bases, with 21 bases between the two germline ends. The CDR3 sequence is 15 residues long. The germline V gene encodes CDR1 DFQATT and CDR2 SNEGSKA (reference sequence). Using a J-beta primer mix together with a sample-barcoded 5' primer, a second PCR was run for about 6 to 11 cycles. TCRdb processed the 5' RACE reads anew with MiXCR; each CDR3 protein has one entry. Of more than 1.4 million distinct CDR3 sequences in the sample, around 42% were seen once. V gene TRBV20-1 combines with J gene TRBJ2-3; maybe TRBD1 (6 bases). This clonotype was obtained from a young woman in good health. The specimen sequenced was blood. The CDR3 sequence: CSAYRDTLVGDTQYF. CDR3 coding DNA: TGCAGTGCTTATCGGGACACATTAGTGGGTGATACGCAGTATTTT.